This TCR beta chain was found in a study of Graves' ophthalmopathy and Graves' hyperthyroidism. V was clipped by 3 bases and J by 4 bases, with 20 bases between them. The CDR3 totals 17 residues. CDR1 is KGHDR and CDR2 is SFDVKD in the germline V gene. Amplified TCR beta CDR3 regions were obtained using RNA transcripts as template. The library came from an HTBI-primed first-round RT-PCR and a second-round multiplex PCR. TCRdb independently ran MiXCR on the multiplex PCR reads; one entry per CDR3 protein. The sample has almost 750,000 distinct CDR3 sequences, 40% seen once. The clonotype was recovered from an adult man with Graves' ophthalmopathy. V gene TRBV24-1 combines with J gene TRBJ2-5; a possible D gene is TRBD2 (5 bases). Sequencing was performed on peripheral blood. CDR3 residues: CATSDGARPEASETQYF. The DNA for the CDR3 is TGTGCCACCAGTGATGGAGCGAGGCCGGAGGCGTCAGAGACCCAGTACTTC.